Presented here are 26 T cell receptor beta chains from one specimen sequenced in a study of blood T cell repertoires in COVID-19. Sequencing was performed with immunoSEQ multiplex PCR; in TCRdb, only in-frame clones are kept and a portion is missing. The data hold some 150,000 clones, with approximately 80% observed a single time. Sequenced sample: peripheral blood. These receptors were taken from a woman aged 40 to 50 with active or convalescent COVID-19.

The genes are TRBV7-2 and TRBJ2-7, with TRBD2 identical over 16 bases. The junction had 5 bases not matched to a gene; V was cut back by 5 bases and J by 1 base. The CDR3 has 17 residues. The germline V gene encodes CDR1 SGHTA and CDR2 FQGNSA. CDR3 residues: CASSLGTSGRGSYEQYF. The CDR3 bases are TGTGCCAGCAGCCTAGGGACTAGCGGGAGGGGGTCCTACGAGCAGTACTTC.

This chain connects TRBV28 to TRBJ1-2; 10 bases agree with TRBD1. The germline V gene encodes CDR1 MDHEN and CDR2 SYDVKM. The CDR3 sequence is 14 residues long. Unmatched junction bases numbered 7, after V lost 5 bases and J lost 7 bases. As DNA, the CDR3 is TGTGCCAGCAGTGGGGACAGGGGAACGGTTGGCTACACCTTC. Encoded protein: CASSGDRGTVGYTF.

As regards this clone: The junction differs from germline at one of its ends, possibly a read error. The chain uses TRBV28 and TRBJ2-7; D remains unclear. CDR1 and CDR2 from the germline V gene are MDHEN and SYDVKM. CDR3 length equals 15 residues. The CDR3 DNA follows: TGTGCCAGCAGTCCAACCTCCCTCACTTTCTACGCGCAGTACTTC. Protein sequence: CASSPTSLTFYAQYF.

V and J are TRBV2 and TRBJ2-3; tentatively, D is TRBD1 (6 bases). The CDR3 length is 14 residues. Germline CDR1 reads SNHLY; CDR2 reads FYNNEI. V was cut by 4 bases and J by 5 bases, with 13 bases left in between. CDR3 nucleotide sequence: TGTGCCAGCAGTGTCACAGGGAGTCTAGATACGCAGTATTTT. It codes for CASSVTGSLDTQYF.

This CDR3 is CASSLWASGGSGNTIYF. Here the CDR3 DNA reads TGTGCCAGCAGTTTATGGGCGTCGGGGGGCTCTGGAAACACCATATATTTT. This chain uses TRBV28 with TRBJ1-3; possible D gene TRBD1, 5 bases. Looked up from germline, CDR1 is MDHEN and CDR2 is SYDVKM. This CDR3 spans 17 amino acids. V lost 0 bases, J lost 0 bases, and 12 bases lay in between.

The rearrangement joins TRBV28 to TRBJ1-4, with 8 bases aligning to TRBD1. V lost 5 bases, J lost 7 bases, and 9 bases stayed unmatched. The CDR3 loop spans 15 amino acids. Germline CDR1 MDHEN, CDR2 SYDVKM. The DNA for the CDR3 is TGTGCCAGCAGTCATCCTACCGGGACAGGTGAAAAACTGTTTTTT. This translates into CASSHPTGTGEKLFF. Using reference TRBV28 and TRBJ1-4 for the parts outside the CDR3, the full variable domain is DVKVTQSSRYLVKRTGEKVFLECVQDMDHENMFWYRQDPGLGLRLIYFSYDVKMKEKGDIPEGYSVSREKKERFSLILESASTNQTSMYLCASSHPTGTGEKLFFGSGTQLSVL.

V gene TRBV18 combines with J gene TRBJ1-1, with D perhaps TRBD1 (5 bases). The CDR3 contains 14 residues. Germline values: CDR1 KGHSH, CDR2 LQKENI. V was cut by 1 base and J by 4 bases, with 10 bases left in between. The CDR3 is CASSPQGRGTEAFF. The CDR3 DNA reads as TGTGCCAGCTCACCACAGGGGCGGGGCACTGAAGCTTTCTTT. Full variable domain (missing parts from reference TRBV18 and TRBJ1-1): NAGVMQNPRHLVRRRGQEARLRCSPMKGHSHVYWYRQLPEEGLKFMVYLQKENIIDESGMPKERFSAEFPKEGPSILRIQQVVRGDSAAYFCASSPQGRGTEAFFGQGTRLTVV.

This clone was found once. The chain carries TRBV13 and TRBJ2-1, with 13 bases aligning to TRBD2. Germline V lookup: CDR1 PRHDT, CDR2 FYEKMQ (reference sequence). The CDR3 sequence is 14 residues long. The J segment lost 7 bases and the V segment lost 8 bases, leaving 5 bases of the junction unmatched. CDR3: CASGQGLAGNEQFF. The CDR3 DNA follows: TGTGCCAGCGGACAGGGACTAGCGGGAAATGAGCAGTTCTTC.

This sequence joins TRBV6-5 and TRBJ1-1; D is ambiguous. The CDR3 length is 13 residues. Germline V CDR1 and CDR2: MNHEY, SVGAGI. The V gene lost 6 bases and the J gene lost 3 bases, with 11 bases spanning the gap. For the CDR3, the DNA is TGTGCCAGCAGCCTATTCGGGGACACTGAAGCTTTCTTT. This encodes CASSLFGDTEAFF.

The chain recombines TRBV30 with TRBJ2-7, with D tentatively TRBD1 (6 bases). V shed 5 bases and J shed 2 bases, with 16 bases lying between them. The V gene's germline CDR1 is GTSNPN and CDR2 SVGIG (reference sequence). This CDR3 has 14 residues. The CDR3 DNA follows: TGTGCCTGGGGATCAGGGGCGAGGACCTACGAGCAGTACTTC. Amino acids: CAWGSGARTYEQYF.

V and J are TRBV10-3 and TRBJ1-3; D is possibly TRBD1 (6 bases). The V end was cut by 2 bases, the J end by 2 bases, with 7 bases between. This CDR3 has 14 residues. From germline, CDR1 is ENHRY and CDR2 SYGVKD. CDR3 loop: CAISEHRAGNTIYF. CDR3 DNA: TGTGCCATCAGTGAGCACAGGGCTGGAAACACCATATATTTT.

The chain links TRBV7-9 to TRBJ2-5, with D maybe TRBD1 (5 bases). The CDR3 extends over 13 amino acids. V was shortened by 3 bases and J by 1 base, with 6 bases between the two germline ends. Germline V CDR1 and CDR2: SEHNR, FQNEAQ (reference sequence). In nucleotides, the CDR3 is TGTGCCAGCAGCTTGACAGTCCAAGAGACCCAGTACTTC. Translating it yields CASSLTVQETQYF.

The rearrangement joins TRBV5-4 to TRBJ1-2; TRBD1 might be the D (6 bases). CDR1 SGHNT and CDR2 YYREEE come from the germline V gene (reference sequence). V was trimmed by 0 bases and J by 3 bases, leaving 9 bases between them. The CDR3 loop spans 14 amino acids. The CDR3 protein is CASSLGSGDYGYTF. As DNA, the CDR3 is TGTGCCAGCAGCTTGGGTTCAGGGGACTATGGCTACACCTTC.

In DNA, the CDR3 is TGTGCCACCAGCTCACAGGGGGCCAACTATGGCTACACCTTC. Translated, it gives CATSSQGANYGYTF. The gene calls are TRBV24-1 and TRBJ1-2, with 9 nucleotides matching TRBD1. The CDR3 totals 14 residues. Germline CDR1 reads KGHDR; CDR2 reads SFDVKD. The junction had 4 bases not matched to a gene; V was cut back by 7 bases and J by 2 bases.

The V gene is TRBV11-3, the J gene TRBJ2-7; weak D call: TRBD2 (5 bases). Deletions cut 1 base from V and 1 base from J, with 11 bases between. This CDR3 comprises 15 residues. Germline V gene data show CDR1 as SGHNT and CDR2 as YENEEA. DNA of the CDR3: TGTGCCAGCAGCTTAGGCATAGGGAGTTCCTACGAGCAGTACTTC. Translation: CASSLGIGSSYEQYF.

The chain has TRBV29-1 and TRBJ1-1; D possibly corresponds to TRBD1 (6 bases). Per the germline V gene, CDR1 is SQVTM and CDR2 is ANQGSEA. This CDR3 spans 11 amino acids. The germline V and J ends were trimmed by 6 bases and 7 bases, with 12 bases remaining between them. CDR3 bases: TGCAGCGTCCGCTCAGGGGTTGAAGCTTTCTTT. This codes for CSVRSGVEAFF.

J is TRBJ1-5 and V is TRBV5-5; TRBD1 aligns across 7 bases. CDR1 is SGHKS, CDR2 YYEKEE, per germline (reference sequence). V trimming: 0 bases; J trimming: 1 base; junction bases outside the gene matches: 1. The CDR3 is 15 residues long. In DNA form, the CDR3 reads TGTGCCAGCAGCTTGGTGGGACAGAGCAATCAGCCCCAGCATTTT. Protein: CASSLVGQSNQPQHF.

The chain joins TRBV5-1 to TRBJ2-7; 7 bases map to TRBD1. This CDR3 spans 14 amino acids. From germline, CDR1 is SGHRS and CDR2 YFSETQ. The V segment lost 5 bases and the J segment 7 bases; nucleotides outside the gene matches: 12. CDR3 sequence: CASRQEQGTREQYF. CDR3 coding DNA: TGCGCCAGCAGACAAGAACAGGGGACGAGAGAGCAGTACTTC.

CDR3 residues: CASSRGGSYEQYF. CDR3 in DNA: TGTGCCAGCAGCCGAGGGGGCTCCTACGAGCAGTACTTC. This sequence joins TRBV28 and TRBJ2-7; tentative D call: TRBD1 (6 bases). This CDR3 has 13 amino acids. V gave up 6 bases and J gave up 0 bases, with 9 bases separating them. The germline V gene has CDR1 MDHEN and CDR2 SYDVKM.

This clone was recorded once. The chain couples TRBV27 to TRBJ2-1; a possible D gene is TRBD2 (6 bases). Trimming left V 8 bases short and J 5 bases short, with 16 bases between. Looked up from germline, CDR1 is MNHEY and CDR2 is SMNVEV (reference sequence). The CDR3 is 14 amino acids. CDR3 in amino acids: CASESGPKNNEQFF. The CDR3 DNA reads TGTGCCAGCGAAAGCGGGCCGAAAAACAATGAGCAGTTCTTC.

This clone was seen once. The rearrangement links TRBV7-2 to TRBJ2-7; 9 nucleotides line up with TRBD2. CDR1 and CDR2 (germline): SGHTA, FQGNSA. After removal of 1 base from V and 6 bases from J, the junction contained 7 bases not matched to a gene. The CDR3 is made up of 15 amino acids. The CDR3, as DNA: TGTGCCAGCAGCTTAGAAGCAGCGGGAGGAGGCGAGCAGTACTTC. Translated, it gives CASSLEAAGGGEQYF.

The J gene is TRBJ2-2, the V gene TRBV4-1; 7 bases match TRBD2. Losses at the gene ends were 1 base for V and 9 bases for J; bases not matched to a gene: 11. This CDR3 is built from 16 residues. Germline CDR1 MGHRA, CDR2 YSYEKL. CDR3 sequence reads: CASSQVFGGEGWELFF. The CDR3 bases are TGCGCCAGCAGCCAAGTGTTCGGAGGGGAGGGGTGGGAGCTGTTTTTT.

The chain carries TRBV2 and TRBJ2-2; TRBD1 matches at 9 bases. This CDR3 spans 15 amino acids. V dropped 6 bases and J dropped 4; count of bases not matched to a gene: 6. Germline V gene data show CDR1 as SNHLY and CDR2 as FYNNEI. CDR3 coding DNA: TGTGCCAGCAGCCCACAGACAGGGGGCACCGGGGAGCTGTTTTTT. The encoded protein is CASSPQTGGTGELFF.

The rearrangement joins TRBV29-1 to TRBJ1-1; D unclear. The CDR3 has 11 residues. Germline CDR1 reads SQVTM; CDR2 reads ANQGSEA. Trimming cost V 4 bases and J 7 bases, with 10 bases left between them. CDR3 sequence: CSVGYRNEAFF. CDR3 nucleotides: TGCAGCGTTGGTTACAGAAATGAAGCTTTCTTT.

The chain recombines TRBV19 with TRBJ1-1; 7 bases align to TRBD1. With V trimmed by 5 bases and J by 11 bases, 8 bases remained unmatched. This CDR3 is built from 12 residues. Germline CDR1 LNHDA, CDR2 SQIVND (reference sequence). In DNA, the CDR3 is TGTGCCAGTAGTGCCTTACAGGGGCGGGCTTTCTTT. Translation: CASSALQGRAFF.

The J gene is TRBJ2-4, the V gene TRBV7-2; TRBD1 matches at 8 bases. Germline lookup yields CDR1 SGHTA and CDR2 FQGNSA. The CDR3 contains 14 residues. Trimming cost V 2 bases and J 7 bases; bases outside gene matches: 4. CDR3 sequence: CASSLMTGVNIQYF. CDR3 DNA: TGTGCCAGCAGCTTAATGACAGGGGTGAACATTCAGTACTTC.